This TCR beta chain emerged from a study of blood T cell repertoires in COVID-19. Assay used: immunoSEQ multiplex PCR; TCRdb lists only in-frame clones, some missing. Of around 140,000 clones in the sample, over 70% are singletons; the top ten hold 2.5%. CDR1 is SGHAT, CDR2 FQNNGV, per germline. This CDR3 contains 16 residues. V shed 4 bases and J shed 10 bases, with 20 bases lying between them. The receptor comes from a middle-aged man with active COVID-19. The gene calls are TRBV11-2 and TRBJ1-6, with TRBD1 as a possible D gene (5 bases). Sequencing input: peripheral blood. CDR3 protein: CASSSTAGPTGSPLHF. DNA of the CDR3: TGTGCCAGCAGCTCCACCGCAGGGCCCACCGGGTCACCCCTCCACTTT.